This T cell receptor beta chain was obtained from a study of response to subunit inactivated influenza vaccine. Study findings and constraints: The study's authors posited that every seasonal influenza vaccination enlists few new T cells.

MiXCR, run by TCRdb on the RT-PCR reads, gives a single entry per CDR3 protein. The sample lists about 540,000 distinct CDR3 sequences, approximately 15% occurring once. Only a few counts were recorded for this clonotype. Its antigen is not identified. Germline assignment: CDR1 ENHRY and CDR2 SYGVKD. The V gene end was trimmed by 6 bases and the J gene end by 8 bases; junction bases not matched to a gene: 3. CDR3 length equals 11 residues. The source material was PBMCs from blood, sampled roughly 12 days after vaccination. The TCR sequence derives from a man in his forties or fifties who received an inactivated influenza vaccine. The chain recombines TRBV10-3 with TRBJ2-5; TRBD2 matches at 7 bases. The CDR3 DNA is TGTGCCATCAGCACTAGCGAAACCCAGTACTTC. It codes for CAISTSETQYF.